Presented here are 26 T cell receptor beta chains from one specimen sequenced in a study of post-analysis software for immune sequencing data. The antigens for these receptors are not known. Findings and limits, study-wide: Patients showed TRBV5-6, TRBV5-1 and TRBV20-1 among roughly 5 TRBV segments more frequent than in controls.

Carried by the TCR beta cDNA libraries were unique molecular identifiers. TCRdb called the PCR reads again in MiXCR, with one record for every CDR3 protein. The table records approximately 770,000 distinct CDR3 sequences, about 45% of them present only once. The sequencing sample was made of blood. The receptors stem from a girl under 18 with multiple sclerosis.

The chain couples TRBV29-1 to TRBJ2-5, with TRBD2 identical over 7 bases. Germline loops: CDR1 SQVTM, CDR2 ANQGSEA. The CDR3 loop spans 15 amino acids. V was pared by 4 bases and J by 1 base, with 9 bases of the junction left unmatched. DNA for the CDR3: TGCAGCGTTGCGGGAGGTGCCCAAGTCCAAGAGACCCAGTACTTC. It translates to CSVAGGAQVQETQYF.

About this clonotype: The junction departs from germline at one end; a sequencing error may be responsible. This chain uses TRBV5-1 with TRBJ1-2; TRBD1 might be the D (6 bases). The V gene's germline CDR1 is SGHRS and CDR2 YFSETQ. CDR3 size: 13 residues. The CDR3 sequence: CASSQGPDYGYTF. The CDR3 nucleotides are TGTGCCAGCAGTCAGGGGCCCGACTATGGCTACACCTTC.

In its sample, this clonotype was seen a few times. The chain links TRBV3-1 to TRBJ1-2; D is uncertain. This CDR3 has 15 residues. The V gene lost 4 bases and the J gene lost 4 bases, with 16 bases spanning the gap. Germline loops: CDR1 LGHDT, CDR2 YNNKEL (reference sequence). The chain's CDR3 is CASSPSGPLSYGYTF. The DNA of the CDR3 is TGTGCCAGCAGCCCCTCCGGGCCCCTATCCTATGGCTACACCTTC.

In this sample, this clonotype turned up a few times. V is TRBV6-2 or TRBV6-3 and J is TRBJ2-4; 7 bases are a match to TRBD2. Germline values: CDR1 MNHEY, CDR2 SVGEGT. This CDR3 spans 13 amino acids. Trimming cost V 9 bases and J 2 bases; bases outside gene matches: 4. The CDR3 sequence is CASRLASKNIQYF. For the CDR3, the DNA is TGTGCCAGTCGACTAGCCTCCAAAAACATTCAGTACTTC.

The chain joins TRBV7-2 to TRBJ1-5, with TRBD1 matching 7 bases. Germline CDR1 SGHTA, CDR2 FQGNSA. The CDR3 covers 15 residues. V was pared by 1 base and J by 10 bases, with 10 bases of the junction left unmatched. The CDR3 nucleotides are TGTGCCAGCAGCTTAGGAGGGGACAGCTTCCTCCCCCAGCATTTT. Amino acids: CASSLGGDSFLPQHF. Full variable domain (remainder filled in from reference TRBV7-2 and TRBJ1-5): GAGVSQSPSNKVTEKGKDVELRCDPISGHTALYWYRQSLGQGLEFLIYFQGNSAPDKSGLPSDRFSAERTGGSVSTLTIQRTQQEDSAVYLCASSLGGDSFLPQHFGDGTRLSIL.

The chain has TRBV14 and TRBJ2-1; unclear D gene. Germline V gene data show CDR1 as SGHDN and CDR2 as FVKESK. The CDR3 covers 17 residues. The V gene lost 0 bases and the J gene lost 0 bases, with 12 bases spanning the gap. DNA for the CDR3: TGTGCCAGCAGCCAAGATATGACAAGACTCTCCTACAATGAGCAGTTCTTC. Its protein is CASSQDMTRLSYNEQFF.

This clonotype occurred a few times. This rearrangement joins TRBV7-2 to TRBJ1-2, with D perhaps matching TRBD1 (5 bases). The CDR3 length is 14 residues. Trimming cost V 1 base and J 6 bases, with 12 bases left between them. From germline, CDR1 is SGHTA and CDR2 FQGNSA. The CDR3 loop is CASSLVREGNGYTF. The CDR3 coding sequence is TGTGCCAGCAGCTTAGTCAGGGAGGGGAATGGCTACACCTTC.

This clonotype was counted only a few times. V and J are TRBV19 and TRBJ2-6; D is unclear. The CDR3 loop spans 15 amino acids. The germline V gene has CDR1 LNHDA and CDR2 SQIVND (reference sequence). Between the trimmed V and J ends, which lost 3 bases and 0 bases, there was a span of 6 bases. The CDR3, as DNA: TGTGCCAGTAGTATTTCGGGCTCTGGGGCCAACGTCCTGACTTTC. It translates to CASSISGSGANVLTF. The full variable domain, in which reference TRBV19 and TRBJ2-6 provide the parts outside the CDR3, is DGGITQSPKYLFRKEGQNVTLSCEQNLNHDAMYWYRQDPGQGLRLIYYSQIVNDFQKGDIAEGYSVSREKKESFPLTVTSAQKNPTAFYLCASSISGSGANVLTFGAGSRLTVL.

V usage is TRBV27 and J usage is TRBJ1-2; TRBD1 aligns across 7 bases. The CDR3 spans 13 residues. The J segment lost 4 bases and the V segment lost 6 bases, leaving 5 bases of the junction unmatched. The V gene's germline CDR1 is MNHEY and CDR2 SMNVEV (reference sequence). DNA of the CDR3: TGTGCCAGCAGAGCCGGACAGGCCTATGGCTACACCTTC. It specifies CASRAGQAYGYTF.

This clonotype has only a few counts. The chain recombines TRBV10-3 with TRBJ2-1; 7 bases map to TRBD1. V lost 11 bases, J lost 0 bases, and 7 bases stayed unmatched. The CDR3 sequence is 14 residues long. Germline loops: CDR1 ENHRY, CDR2 SYGVKD. CDR3 residues: CASVRGHSYNEQFF. The CDR3 coding sequence is TGTGCCTCCGTGAGGGGGCACTCCTACAATGAGCAGTTCTTC.

This rearrangement joins TRBV10-2 to TRBJ2-7, with 7 bases matching TRBD2. Germline trimming cut 10 bases from V and 5 bases from J; bases unmatched to any gene: 8. The CDR3 is made up of 12 amino acids. In germline, CDR1 is WSHSY, CDR2 SAAADI. The CDR3 spells CATREGLDEQYF. The CDR3 region has the DNA TGCGCCACCAGGGAGGGGTTAGACGAGCAGTACTTC.

The chain couples TRBV20-1 to TRBJ2-1; 8 nucleotides align to TRBD2. CDR3 length equals 15 residues. V was clipped by 6 bases and J by 4 bases; unmatched bases: 11. CDR1 DFQATT and CDR2 SNEGSKA come from the germline V gene (reference sequence). The CDR3 protein is CSAPWTSLMYNEQFF. The CDR3 bases are TGCAGTGCCCCCTGGACTAGCCTCATGTACAATGAGCAGTTCTTC.

The V gene is TRBV20-1, the J gene TRBJ2-5; no reliable D call. This CDR3 spans 10 amino acids. The germline V and J ends were trimmed by 6 bases and 3 bases, with 5 bases remaining between them. Per the germline V gene, CDR1 is DFQATT and CDR2 is SNEGSKA (reference sequence). The DNA for the CDR3 is TGCAGTGCAATAGAAGAGACCCAGTACTTC. Protein product: CSAIEETQYF.

V usage is TRBV6-5 and J usage is TRBJ2-1, with 10 bases aligning to TRBD1. The assigned J gene may be wrong: the sequence end matches TRBJ2-7 better. Germline CDR1 MNHEY, CDR2 SVGAGI. This CDR3 contains 21 residues. CDR3 DNA sequence: TGTGCCAGCAGTTACTCCTCTGATCCGGGACAGGGGACCCCAATCGACAATGAGCAGTACTTC. Its protein product is CASSYSSDPGQGTPIDNEQYF.

V gene TRBV7-9 combines with J gene TRBJ2-7; maybe TRBD2 (6 bases). The closer fit of TRBJ2-5 to the DNA end suggests the J call may be wrong. This CDR3 region has 11 residues. CDR1 is SEHNR and CDR2 is FQNEAQ in the germline V gene (reference sequence). The CDR3 reads CASGGKETQYF. DNA for the CDR3: TGTGCCAGCGGGGGGAAAGAGACCCAGTACTTC.

V gene TRBV12-3 or TRBV12-4 combines with J gene TRBJ2-1; D not resolved. This CDR3 is 14 amino acids long. The V end lost 0 bases, the J end lost 5 bases, and 8 bases lay between the germline ends. CDR3 in DNA: TGTGCCAGCAGTTTAGCGCGGCGGCACAATGAGCAGTTCTTC. This encodes CASSLARRHNEQFF.

The rearrangement joins TRBV18 to TRBJ2-5; D remains unclear. CDR1 KGHSH and CDR2 LQKENI come from the germline V gene. V gave up 1 base and J gave up 0 bases, with 6 bases separating them. There are 14 residues in the CDR3. The CDR3 sequence is CASSPLDNQETQYF. In DNA form, the CDR3 reads TGTGCCAGCTCACCACTAGACAACCAAGAGACCCAGTACTTC.

This sequence joins TRBV27 and TRBJ2-1; D might be TRBD2 (6 bases). V lost 8 bases, J lost 4 bases, and 15 bases lay in between. The V gene's germline CDR1 is MNHEY and CDR2 SMNVEV (reference sequence). This CDR3 is 14 amino acids long. In DNA, the CDR3 is TGTGCCAGCGGGGGGACGGGGCCATACAATGAGCAGTTCTTC. Translation gives CASGGTGPYNEQFF.

The genes are TRBV3-1 and TRBJ2-5; D is perhaps TRBD1 (5 bases). TRBJ2-7 explains the end of the DNA better; the J call may be wrong. CDR1 and CDR2 from the germline V gene are LGHDT and YNNKEL (reference sequence). The CDR3 sequence is 16 residues long. This CDR3 reads CASSQDQWGSSYEQYF. The CDR3, as DNA: TGTGCCAGCAGCCAAGATCAATGGGGCAGTTCCTACGAGCAGTACTTC.

The rearrangement links TRBV25-1 to TRBJ1-4; D remains unclear. Trimming pared 4 bases from V and 5 bases from J, leaving 17 bases between. Per germline, CDR1 MGHDK and CDR2 SYGVNS. The CDR3 is 16 residues long. CDR3 coding DNA: TGTGCCAGCAGTGGTTACACCGGGTCCGGGAATGAAAAACTGTTTTTT. Amino acid sequence: CASSGYTGSGNEKLFF.

The gene calls are TRBV20-1 and TRBJ1-4; the D gene is possibly TRBD1 (6 bases). The germline V gene encodes CDR1 DFQATT and CDR2 SNEGSKA (reference sequence). The CDR3 is made up of 16 amino acids. V lost 0 bases and J 8 bases, leaving 19 bases between the germline ends. For the CDR3, the DNA is TGCAGTGCTAGAGACCCGGGGGCCTCCTGGGGGGAAAAACTGTTTTTT. Encoded protein: CSARDPGASWGEKLFF.

This clonotype was observed a few times. The chain combines TRBV20-1 with TRBJ2-3, with D perhaps matching TRBD2 (5 bases). The CDR3 covers 14 residues. Trimming took 0 bases from V and 1 from J, leaving 8 bases between them. CDR1 and CDR2 (germline): DFQATT, SNEGSKA (reference sequence). The CDR3 DNA reads as TGCAGTGCTAGAGATTTCGGGGGCACAGATACGCAGTATTTT. Translated: CSARDFGGTDTQYF.

This sequence joins TRBV29-1 and TRBJ1-1; 9 nucleotides match TRBD1. The CDR3 runs to 14 residues. Unmatched junction bases numbered 3, after V lost 4 bases and J lost 0 bases. Looked up from germline, CDR1 is SQVTM and CDR2 is ANQGSEA. This chain's CDR3 is CSVGTGVLNTEAFF. CDR3 nucleotide sequence: TGCAGCGTTGGGACAGGGGTATTGAACACTGAAGCTTTCTTT.

This chain connects TRBV20-1 to TRBJ2-7; no reliable D call. This CDR3 is 14 amino acids long. Germline lookup yields CDR1 DFQATT and CDR2 SNEGSKA (reference sequence). Trimming removed 1 base at V and 2 bases at J, with 12 bases between. CDR3 loop: CSARGVGRTYEQYF. The CDR3, as DNA: TGCAGTGCTAGAGGGGTGGGCAGAACCTACGAGCAGTACTTC.

The chain carries TRBV15 and TRBJ2-1; 8 bases agree with TRBD1. Germline CDR1 and CDR2: LNHNV and YYDKDF (reference sequence). The CDR3 is made up of 15 amino acids. The ends lost 0 bases at V and 4 bases at J; junction bases unmatched: 2. CDR3 region: CATSRDRTGYNEQFF. The CDR3 DNA is TGTGCCACCAGCAGAGATAGGACAGGGTACAATGAGCAGTTCTTC.

This clonotype turned up a few times. The chain combines TRBV12-3 or TRBV12-4 with TRBJ2-1; D is unresolved. This CDR3 is built from 15 residues. V was clipped by 5 bases and J by 0 bases, with 11 bases between them. CDR3 residues: CASSPDPRSYNEQFF. In DNA, the CDR3 is TGTGCCAGCAGTCCGGACCCGCGCTCCTACAATGAGCAGTTCTTC.